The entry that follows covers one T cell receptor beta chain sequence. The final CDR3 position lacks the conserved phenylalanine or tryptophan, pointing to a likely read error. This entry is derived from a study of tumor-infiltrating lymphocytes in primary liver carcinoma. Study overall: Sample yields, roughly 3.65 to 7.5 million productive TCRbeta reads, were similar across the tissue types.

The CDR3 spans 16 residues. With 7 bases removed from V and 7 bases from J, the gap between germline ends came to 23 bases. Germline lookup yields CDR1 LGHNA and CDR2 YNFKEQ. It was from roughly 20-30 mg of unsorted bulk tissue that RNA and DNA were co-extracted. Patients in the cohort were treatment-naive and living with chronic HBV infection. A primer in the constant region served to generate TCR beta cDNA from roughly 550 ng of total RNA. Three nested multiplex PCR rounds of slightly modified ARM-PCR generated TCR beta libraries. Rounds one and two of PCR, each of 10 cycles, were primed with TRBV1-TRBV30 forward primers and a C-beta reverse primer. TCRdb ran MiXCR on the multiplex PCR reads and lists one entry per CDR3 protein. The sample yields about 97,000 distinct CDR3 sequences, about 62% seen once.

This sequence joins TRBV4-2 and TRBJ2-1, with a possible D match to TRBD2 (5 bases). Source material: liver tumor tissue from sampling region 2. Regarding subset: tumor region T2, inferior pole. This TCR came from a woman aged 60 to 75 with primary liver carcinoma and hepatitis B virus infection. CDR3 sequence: CASNTRESERKNEQFL. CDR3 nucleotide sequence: TGTGCCAGCAACACGAGGGAAAGCGAGAGGAAAAATGAGCAGTTCCTC.